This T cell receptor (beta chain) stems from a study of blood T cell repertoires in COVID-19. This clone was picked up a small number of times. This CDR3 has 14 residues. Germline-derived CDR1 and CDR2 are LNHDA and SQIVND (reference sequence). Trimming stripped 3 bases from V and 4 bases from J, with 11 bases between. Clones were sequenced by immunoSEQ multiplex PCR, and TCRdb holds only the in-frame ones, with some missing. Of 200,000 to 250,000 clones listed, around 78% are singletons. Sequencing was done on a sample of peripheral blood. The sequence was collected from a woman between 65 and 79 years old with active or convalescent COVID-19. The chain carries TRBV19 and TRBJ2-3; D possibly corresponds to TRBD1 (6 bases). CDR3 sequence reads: CASSMIQGSDTQYF. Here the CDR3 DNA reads TGTGCCAGTAGTATGATACAGGGCTCAGATACGCAGTATTTT. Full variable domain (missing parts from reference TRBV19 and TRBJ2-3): DGGITQSPKYLFRKEGQNVTLSCEQNLNHDAMYWYRQDPGQGLRLIYYSQIVNDFQKGDIAEGYSVSREKKESFPLTVTSAQKNPTAFYLCASSMIQGSDTQYFGPGTRLTVL.